The sequence of this T cell receptor beta chain was determined in a study of blood T cell repertoires in COVID-19. Study summary: T cells, B-cell-depleted T cells, or PBMCs provided the cDNA or gDNA that served as material.

Trimming pared 0 bases from V and 5 bases from J, leaving 7 bases between. The CDR3 covers 14 residues. The germline V gene has CDR1 LNHNV and CDR2 YYDKDF (reference sequence). TCRdb keeps only in-frame clones here, not all; method: immunoSEQ multiplex PCR. This table holds a few hundred thousand clones, around 90% found once. The source of this sequence is a woman between 25 and 40 years old with COVID-19, enrolled during active disease. The chain uses TRBV15 and TRBJ2-2; D is unresolved. The sample taken for sequencing was peripheral blood. The CDR3 coding sequence is TGTGCCACCAGCAGAGAAGCCGCGACCGGGGAGCTGTTTTTT. This codes for CATSREAATGELFF.